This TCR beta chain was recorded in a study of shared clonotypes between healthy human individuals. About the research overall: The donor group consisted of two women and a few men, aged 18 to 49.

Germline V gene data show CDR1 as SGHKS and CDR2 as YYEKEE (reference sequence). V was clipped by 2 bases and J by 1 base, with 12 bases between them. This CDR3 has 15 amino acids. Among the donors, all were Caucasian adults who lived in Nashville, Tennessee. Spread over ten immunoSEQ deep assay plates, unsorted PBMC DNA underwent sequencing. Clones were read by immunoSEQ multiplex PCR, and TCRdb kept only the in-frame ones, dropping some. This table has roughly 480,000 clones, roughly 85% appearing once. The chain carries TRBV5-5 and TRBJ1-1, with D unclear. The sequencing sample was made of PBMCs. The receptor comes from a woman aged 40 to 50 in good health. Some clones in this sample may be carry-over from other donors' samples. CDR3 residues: CASSLGILRNTEAFF. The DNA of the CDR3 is TGTGCCAGCAGCTTAGGTATACTGAGGAACACTGAAGCTTTCTTT.